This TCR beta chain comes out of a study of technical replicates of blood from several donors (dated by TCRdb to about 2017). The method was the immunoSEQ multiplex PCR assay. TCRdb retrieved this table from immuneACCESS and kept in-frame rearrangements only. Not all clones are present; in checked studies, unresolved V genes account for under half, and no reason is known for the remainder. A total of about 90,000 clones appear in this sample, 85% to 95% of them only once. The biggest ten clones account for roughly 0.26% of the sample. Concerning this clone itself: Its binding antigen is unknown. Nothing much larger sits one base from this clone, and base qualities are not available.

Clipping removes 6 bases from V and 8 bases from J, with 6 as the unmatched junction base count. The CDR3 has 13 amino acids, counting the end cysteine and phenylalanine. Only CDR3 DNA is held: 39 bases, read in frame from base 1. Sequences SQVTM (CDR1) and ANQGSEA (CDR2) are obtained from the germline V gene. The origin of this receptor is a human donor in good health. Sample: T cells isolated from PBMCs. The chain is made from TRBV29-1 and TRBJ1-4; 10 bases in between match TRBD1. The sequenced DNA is TGCAGCGTAACCGGGACAGGGGAGGAAAAACTGTTTTTT. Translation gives CSVTGTGEEKLFF.